This T cell receptor beta chain was captured in a study of shared clonotypes between healthy human individuals. After removal of 0 bases from V and 3 bases from J, the junction contained 14 bases not matched to a gene. CDR1 and CDR2 from the germline V gene are MGHRA and YSYEKL. The CDR3 length is 18 residues. Naive CD8 isolation took CD45RO-negative cells positively selected for CCR7 and excluded terminally differentiated effector memory CD45RA+ cells. Profiled with immunoSEQ multiplex PCR; TCRdb holds only in-frame clones, not every one. In the table there are hundreds of thousands of clones, 85% to 95% of which are singletons.

Sequencing was performed on naive CD8+ T cells sorted from blood. The clonotype was recovered from a woman between 25 and 40 years old in good health. The chain is built from TRBV4-1 and TRBJ2-7; 7 nucleotides agree with TRBD2. The CDR3 nucleotides are TGCGCCAGCAGCCAAGAAAATACGGCGTCTAGCGGTCTCTACGAGCAGTACTTC. Residues: CASSQENTASSGLYEQYF.